This note documents a single T cell receptor (beta chain) sequence. Per the original data handling: Estimation of nucleated cell counts relied on the amplification of reference gene primers. TCRdb keeps only in-frame clones here, not all; method: immunoSEQ multiplex PCR. V and J calls plus clone size are reproduced from that table; the DNA served to infer D and trimming. The sample carries 90,000 or so clones, approximately 88% recorded once. This entry comes from a study of blood T cell repertoires in COVID-19. The overall study: From T cells, B-cell-depleted T cells, or PBMCs came the material, which was cDNA or gDNA.

Germline V CDR1 and CDR2: SGHAT, FQDESV (reference sequence). Deletions cut 1 base from V and 6 bases from J, with 9 bases between. The CDR3 runs 13 residues. The chain couples TRBV11-1 to TRBJ1-1; perhaps TRBD1 as D (6 bases). The source of this sequence is a man aged 60 to 69 with acute or convalescent COVID-19. Sequenced material: peripheral blood. The CDR3 protein is CASSLDREPEAFF. The CDR3 DNA follows: TGTGCCAGCAGCTTAGACAGGGAACCTGAAGCTTTCTTT.